These T cell receptor beta chains were read from a single sample in a study of T cells after yellow fever vaccination. MiXCR, run by TCRdb on the 5' RACE reads, gives a single entry per CDR3 protein. The sample has more than 25,000 distinct CDR3 sequences; 5.5% are singletons. Here the sequenced sample was PBMCs, either bulk or a sorted T-cell subset (CD4+, CD8+, memory, or dextramer-sorted; not recorded which), taken 15 days after the yellow fever booster vaccination. All receptors derive from a man aged 25 to 40 who received the YFV17D yellow fever vaccine. The CDR3 runs from the conserved cysteine through the conserved F or W. The D gene is left open where the match is weak. Clone size is shown for a subset of rows, as once, few, many or a class of expanded clone.

>TRBV3-1|-|TRBJ1-2|many
TGTGCCAGCTCACCGCTGAAGGGGCAGGGCTACACCTTC
CASSPLKGQGYTF
>TRBV5-6|TRBD2|TRBJ2-7|many
TGTGCCACCTCCTTGGACCGGACTAGCGGCTACGAGCAGTACTTC
CATSLDRTSGYEQYF
>TRBV5-8|-|TRBJ2-1|many
TGTGCCAGCAGCCCGGGACCTTCCGGAAAGTTCTTC
CASSPGPSGKFF
>TRBV5-1|-|TRBJ2-3|many
TGCGCCAGCAGCTCAGACACAGATACGCAGTATTTT
CASSSDTDTQYF
>TRBV30|-|TRBJ2-5|many
TGTGCCTGGAGCACTAGCCAAGAGACCCAGTACTTC
CAWSTSQETQYF
>TRBV4-1|-|TRBJ2-7|many
TGCGCCAGCAGCCAACTAGGGGCCCGCATGGACGAGCAGTACTTC
CASSQLGARMDEQYF
>TRBV18|-|TRBJ2-7|many
TGTGCCAGCTCATTTAATCACGGAGGGCCCTCTTACGAGCAGTACTTC
CASSFNHGGPSYEQYF
>TRBV29-1|-|TRBJ2-5|many
TGCAGCGTTGCGTACCAAGAGACCCAGTACTTC
CSVAYQETQYF
>TRBV12-3/TRBV12-4|-|TRBJ1-2|-
TGTGCCAGCAGTTCGGGGGCAGAAGAGGCCTTC
CASSSGAEEAF
>TRBV15|TRBD1|TRBJ2-1|many
TGTGCCACCAGCAGAGATGGGGGGACAGGAAAGAACAATGAGCAGTTCTTC
CATSRDGGTGKNNEQFF
>TRBV20-1|-|TRBJ1-3|many
TGCAGTGCATTTCGGGGCGTCTCTGGAAACACCATATATTTT
CSAFRGVSGNTIYF
>TRBV24-1|-|TRBJ2-1|many
TGTGCCACCAGCCCAAGGGGCGGTGGAAATGAGCAGTTCTTC
CATSPRGGGNEQFF
>TRBV25-1|-|TRBJ2-3|medium-sized
TGTGCCAGCAGTCATGGGGGTAGCACAGATACGCAGTATTTT
CASSHGGSTDTQYF
>TRBV6-5|TRBD1|TRBJ1-1|many
TGTGCCAGCAGTCCGACAGGGATGAACACTGAAGCTTTCTTT
CASSPTGMNTEAFF
>TRBV11-2|-|TRBJ2-1|many
TGTGCCAGCAGCTCCACGACTGGAAGCAATGAGCAGTTCTTC
CASSSTTGSNEQFF
>TRBV6-5|-|TRBJ2-1|many
TGTGCCACCGGGCGAGGGTTACCCTCCTACAATGAGCAGTTCTTC
CATGRGLPSYNEQFF
>TRBV6-2/TRBV6-3|-|TRBJ1-5|-
TGTGCCAGCAGTTACATTAACGCAGATAGCAATCAGCCCCAGCATTTT
CASSYINADSNQPQHF
>TRBV23-1|TRBD1|TRBJ2-1|many
TGCGCCAGCAGTCAATCGCAGGGGGAACACAATGAGCAGTTCTTC
CASSQSQGEHNEQFF
>TRBV27|TRBD1|TRBJ2-5|-
TGTGCCAGCAAACCCAGGACAGGGCGGGAGACCCAGTACTTC
CASKPRTGRETQYF
>TRBV15|TRBD1|TRBJ1-1|many
TGTGCCACCAGCCCCCGACTGGGACAGGGTTTCACTGAAGCTTTCTTT
CATSPRLGQGFTEAFF
>TRBV6-5|-|TRBJ1-2|many
TGTGCCAGCAGGAGGGTGTTGGGGACCGGCTACACCTTC
CASRRVLGTGYTF
>TRBV7-2|-|TRBJ2-1|many
TGTGCCAGCAGCTTATCCCTGGATCTTGAGATCTACAATGAGCAGTTCTTC
CASSLSLDLEIYNEQFF
>TRBV5-1|-|TRBJ2-1|many
TGCGCCAGCAGCTTGGGTAGCGAACTGCACAATGAGCAGTTCTTC
CASSLGSELHNEQFF
>TRBV7-7|-|TRBJ2-5|-
TGTGCTAGCAGCTTAGGGAGGGGGGTGAGCCAAGAGACCCAGTACTTC
CASSLGRGVSQETQYF
>TRBV24-1|TRBD1|TRBJ2-2|many
TGTGCCACCAGTGATCAGACAGGGGTTGAGGAGCTGTTTTTT
CATSDQTGVEELFF
>TRBV18|TRBD2|TRBJ2-3|many
TGTGCCAGCTCACCACCGGGACTAGCGGGAAGCGGAACAGATACGCAGTATTTT
CASSPPGLAGSGTDTQYF
>TRBV19|TRBD1|TRBJ2-6|many
TGTGCCACCCTGGACAGGGCTGGGGCCAACGTCCTGACTTTC
CATLDRAGANVLTF
>TRBV10-3|TRBD2|TRBJ2-7|many
TGTGCCATCAGTCGGGGCCGGGGGGTCTCCGAGCAGTACTTC
CAISRGRGVSEQYF
>TRBV5-1|-|TRBJ2-2|-
TGCGCCAGCAGCTTCGTAGCGGATGACACCGGGGAGCTGTTTTTT
CASSFVADDTGELFF
>TRBV3-1|-|TRBJ1-1|many
TGTGCCAGCAGCCAAGTAAGAAGAGCACCGAACACTGAAGCTTTCTTT
CASSQVRRAPNTEAFF
>TRBV11-2|-|TRBJ2-2|many
TGTGCCAGCAGCTTTTTAAGACAAGCGAACACCGGGGAGCTGTTTTTT
CASSFLRQANTGELFF
>TRBV4-3|-|TRBJ2-1|many
TGCGCCAGCAGCCAACTAGCGCTGAGCTCCTACAATGAGCAGTTCTTC
CASSQLALSSYNEQFF
>TRBV7-6|-|TRBJ2-6|many
TGTGCCAGCAGCTTAGAGGGGGCTGGGGCCAACGTCCTGACTTTC
CASSLEGAGANVLTF
>TRBV12-3/TRBV12-4|TRBD2|TRBJ2-2|many
TGTGCCAGCAGCCTAGCGGGAGGCGGAGGGGAGCTGTTTTTT
CASSLAGGGGELFF
>TRBV10-3|-|TRBJ1-6|many
TGTGCCATCAGTGCGATAGGGCGAAATAATTCACCCCTCCACTTT
CAISAIGRNNSPLHF
>TRBV20-1|TRBD2|TRBJ2-3|many
TGCAGTGCTAGGAGTGCGGGAGGGCCGTGGAGCACAGATACGCAGTATTTT
CSARSAGGPWSTDTQYF
>TRBV11-2|TRBD2|TRBJ2-5|many
TGTGCCAGCAGCCGAGGGGCGGGGGGCGAGACCCAGTACTTC
CASSRGAGGETQYF
>TRBV6-2/TRBV6-3|TRBD2|TRBJ2-1|many
TGTGCCAGCAGTTACGCGCGGGAGGGCCTTAAGTTCTTC
CASSYAREGLKFF
>TRBV6-5|-|TRBJ2-1|many
TGTGCCACTAACGCGCAGGGTTTGAATGAGCAGTTCTTC
CATNAQGLNEQFF
>TRBV24-1|TRBD1|TRBJ2-6|many
TGTGCCACCAGCGGTAGGGACAGGCAATACTCTGGGGCCAACGTCCTGACTTTC
CATSGRDRQYSGANVLTF
>TRBV28|-|TRBJ2-3|many
TGTGCCAGCGAGGGGCCGATTGTCACAGATACGCAGTATTTT
CASEGPIVTDTQYF